One and the same sample provided the 31 T cell receptor beta chains below, sequenced in a study of blood T cell repertoires in COVID-19. Some clones are missing from TCRdb's copy, which holds only in-frame ones; the method was immunoSEQ multiplex PCR. In the table there are 150,000 to 200,000 clones, around 92% of which are singletons. Material for sequencing was peripheral blood. Receptors originate from a man younger than 45 with COVID-19, enrolled during active disease.

The CDR3 nucleotides are TGTGCCAGCAACCCGGTCCGGGGCTACACCTTC. This codes for CASNPVRGYTF. The chain employs TRBV3-1 (or the pseudogene TRBV3-2) and TRBJ1-2; no clear D gene. V shed 7 bases and J shed 8 bases, with 11 bases lying between them. The CDR3 spans 11 residues. Germline V gene data show CDR1 as LGHDT and CDR2 as YNNKEL (reference sequence).

V usage is TRBV18 and J usage is TRBJ2-7; 7 positions agree with TRBD1. CDR3 size: 14 residues. Germline assignment: CDR1 KGHSH and CDR2 LQKENI. V lost 4 bases, J lost 3 bases, and 6 bases stayed unmatched. The CDR3 region is CASSLTGQNYEQYF. In DNA, the CDR3 is TGTGCCAGCTCACTAACGGGACAGAACTACGAGCAGTACTTC.

The genes are TRBV7-2 and TRBJ2-5; the D gene is possibly TRBD1 (5 bases). Trimming left V 3 bases short and J 8 bases short, with 16 bases between. In germline, CDR1 is SGHTA, CDR2 FQGNSA. The CDR3 has 14 amino acids. Here the CDR3 reads CASSFDRYTRTQYF. CDR3 DNA sequence: TGTGCCAGCAGCTTTGACAGATATACCCGTACCCAGTACTTC.

The chain employs TRBV5-1 and TRBJ2-5; D is perhaps TRBD1 (5 bases). Trimming cost V 0 bases and J 5 bases, with 11 bases left between them. Germline V gives CDR1 SGHRS, CDR2 YFSETQ. CDR3 length equals 14 residues. Written as DNA, the CDR3 is TGCGCCAGCAGCTTGGCCAGGGTCGACGAGACCCAGTACTTC. Amino acid sequence: CASSLARVDETQYF.

V usage is TRBV5-5 and J usage is TRBJ2-1; 7 bases line up with TRBD1. Germline CDR1 reads SGHKS; CDR2 reads YYEKEE (reference sequence). The CDR3 loop spans 14 amino acids. V lost 0 bases to trimming and J lost 7 bases; unmatched junction nucleotides: 4. The CDR3 loop reads CASSLVLTGNEQFF. CDR3 bases: TGTGCCAGCAGCTTGGTCCTGACAGGGAATGAGCAGTTCTTC.

V is TRBV5-1 and J is TRBJ1-4, with 9 bases lining up with TRBD1. From germline, CDR1 is SGHRS and CDR2 YFSETQ. The CDR3 is 15 residues long. V trimming: 4 bases; J trimming: 7 bases; junction bases outside the gene matches: 8. The CDR3 coding sequence is TGCGCCAGCAGCGATACAGGGGGCGCAGGTGAAAAACTGTTTTTT. Protein product: CASSDTGGAGEKLFF.

The chain uses TRBV7-9 and TRBJ2-3; the match to TRBD1 covers 7 bases. Germline V gene data show CDR1 as SEHNR and CDR2 as FQNEAQ (reference sequence). The CDR3 runs 15 residues. Trimming took 4 bases from V and 5 from J; bases not matched to a gene: 9. CDR3 residues: CASSSRGQGVDTQYF. CDR3 DNA: TGTGCCAGCAGCTCGAGGGGCCAGGGGGTAGATACGCAGTATTTT. The full variable domain, with the rest looked up from reference TRBV7-9 and TRBJ2-3, is DTGVSQNPRHKITKRGQNVTFRCDPISEHNRLYWYRQTLGQGPEFLTYFQNEAQLEKSRLLSDRFSAERPKGSFSTLEIQRTEQGDSAMYLCASSSRGQGVDTQYFGPGTRLTVL.

The rearrangement uses TRBV18 and TRBJ1-1; TRBD1 is a possible D gene (6 bases). Germline CDR1 KGHSH, CDR2 LQKENI. The CDR3 consists of 15 residues. Trimming took 3 bases from V and 0 from J, leaving 11 bases between them. The CDR3 region is CASSPRTEMNTEAFF. For the CDR3, the DNA is TGTGCCAGCTCACCCAGGACAGAAATGAACACTGAAGCTTTCTTT.

The CDR3 coding sequence is TGCGCCAGCAGCTTCCGGGACAGGGGGAACACTGAAGCTTTCTTT. Translating it yields CASSFRDRGNTEAFF. J is TRBJ1-1 and V is TRBV5-1; 10 nucleotides match TRBD1. The CDR3 contains 15 residues. Germline lookup yields CDR1 SGHRS and CDR2 YFSETQ. J lost 1 base, V lost 2 bases, and 2 bases had no gene match.

The CDR3 DNA sequence: TGTGCCTCCCAGGGGGAAATGAACACTGAAGCTTTCTTT. Its protein is CASQGEMNTEAFF. The chain uses TRBV11-2 and TRBJ1-1, with 7 nucleotides matching TRBD1. Per the germline V gene, CDR1 is SGHAT and CDR2 is FQNNGV. Trimming cost V 11 bases and J 0 bases; bases outside gene matches: 6. This CDR3 comprises 13 residues.

The chain carries TRBV4-2 and TRBJ2-7, with 7 bases aligning to TRBD1. Germline V gives CDR1 LGHNA, CDR2 YNFKEQ. V lost 3 bases and J lost 7; bases outside the gene matches: 12. This CDR3 has 15 amino acids. The CDR3, as DNA: TGTGCCAGCAGCCATTCACAGGGGCTAAATGGTGAGCAGTACTTC. Its protein product is CASSHSQGLNGEQYF.

The CDR3 region is CATVTSLGLAGEEQFF. The CDR3 nucleotides read TGTGCCACCGTAACGAGTTTAGGACTAGCGGGGGAAGAGCAGTTCTTC. This sequence joins TRBV10-3 and TRBJ2-1, with 13 bases fitting TRBD2. The CDR3 loop spans 16 amino acids. Germline lookup yields CDR1 ENHRY and CDR2 SYGVKD. The trim removed 10 bases at V and 10 bases at J, leaving 16 bases unmatched.

V and J are TRBV15 and TRBJ2-1, with TRBD2 matching 12 bases. In germline, CDR1 is LNHNV, CDR2 YYDKDF (reference sequence). The CDR3 loop spans 18 amino acids. After removal of 0 bases from V and 4 bases from J, the junction contained 7 bases not matched to a gene. The CDR3 reads CATSREASGGGGYNEQFF. The CDR3 region has the DNA TGTGCCACCAGCAGAGAGGCTAGCGGGGGGGGCGGGTACAATGAGCAGTTCTTC.

This chain joins TRBV5-1 and TRBJ1-2; D is perhaps TRBD1 (5 bases). The CDR3 is 13 amino acids. Germline V gene lookup returns CDR1 SGHRS and CDR2 YFSETQ. Trimming shortened V by 2 bases and J by 4 bases, and 9 bases separated the two germline ends. The CDR3 DNA reads as TGCGCCAGCAGCTTCACAGGCCCCTATGGCTACACCTTC. This sequence encodes CASSFTGPYGYTF.

The chain couples TRBV5-4 to TRBJ2-1; 11 positions agree with TRBD2. Trimming at V came to 3 bases and at J to 5 bases, leaving 10 bases not matched to a gene. Germline V gene sequence: CDR1 SGHNT, CDR2 YYREEE (reference sequence). This CDR3 is 17 amino acids long. CDR3 protein: CASSWGAGTSGDNEQFF. DNA of the CDR3: TGTGCCAGCAGCTGGGGGGCCGGGACTAGCGGAGACAATGAGCAGTTCTTC.

This rearrangement joins TRBV7-9 to TRBJ1-2; TRBD1 matches 8 bases. The junction had 6 bases not matched to a gene; V was cut back by 5 bases and J by 1 base. Germline lookup yields CDR1 SEHNR and CDR2 FQNEAQ (reference sequence). The CDR3 extends over 15 amino acids. The CDR3 region is CASSPGTGFNYGYTF. CDR3 sequence (DNA): TGTGCCAGCAGCCCCGGGACAGGATTTAACTATGGCTACACCTTC.

This chain joins TRBV18 and TRBJ2-7; TRBD1 matches 10 bases. Germline assignment: CDR1 KGHSH and CDR2 LQKENI. CDR3 size: 14 residues. V dropped 3 bases and J dropped 5; count of bases not matched to a gene: 4. The CDR3 loop reads CASSPDRGFDEQYF. CDR3 nucleotide sequence: TGTGCCAGCTCACCGGACAGGGGGTTCGACGAGCAGTACTTC.

This chain uses TRBV24-1 with TRBJ2-1; D remains unclear. The germline V and J ends were trimmed by 4 bases and 3 bases, with 3 bases remaining between them. The CDR3 consists of 12 residues. Germline loops: CDR1 KGHDR, CDR2 SFDVKD. The DNA for the CDR3 is TGTGCCACCAGTGACTTCTACAATGAGCAGTTCTTC. Translating it yields CATSDFYNEQFF.

The rearrangement joins TRBV19 to TRBJ1-5; 8 bases match TRBD1. This CDR3 is built from 15 residues. Germline V gene sequence: CDR1 LNHDA, CDR2 SQIVND (reference sequence). The V gene end was trimmed by 4 bases and the J gene end by 6 bases; junction bases not matched to a gene: 8. The CDR3 reads CASSTGGALGQPQHF. The CDR3 nucleotides are TGTGCCAGTAGTACAGGGGGCGCTCTCGGTCAGCCCCAGCATTTT. The full variable domain, rest sourced from reference TRBV19 and TRBJ1-5, is DGGITQSPKYLFRKEGQNVTLSCEQNLNHDAMYWYRQDPGQGLRLIYYSQIVNDFQKGDIAEGYSVSREKKESFPLTVTSAQKNPTAFYLCASSTGGALGQPQHFGDGTRLSIL.

V is TRBV18 and J is TRBJ2-1, with 7 bases that match TRBD2. V shed 2 bases, J shed 3 bases, and the junction held 7 bases outside the gene matches. Germline CDR1 reads KGHSH; CDR2 reads LQKENI. The CDR3 contains 16 residues. CDR3 amino acids: CASSPVAGVGYNEQFF. CDR3 sequence (DNA): TGTGCCAGCTCACCAGTTGCGGGAGTAGGCTACAATGAGCAGTTCTTC.

This sequence joins TRBV7-2 and TRBJ2-1; 11 positions match TRBD2. Germline CDR1 SGHTA, CDR2 FQGNSA. The CDR3 loop spans 15 amino acids. V was pared by 4 bases and J by 4 bases, with 3 bases of the junction left unmatched. This CDR3 reads CASSSWTSGYNEQFF. The CDR3, as DNA: TGTGCCAGCAGCTCTTGGACTAGCGGGTACAATGAGCAGTTCTTC.

The genes are TRBV7-9 and TRBJ2-7, with a tentative D call TRBD2 (5 bases). Germline CDR1 SEHNR, CDR2 FQNEAQ (reference sequence). This CDR3 contains 15 residues. Trimming pared 4 bases from V and 5 bases from J, leaving 18 bases between. The CDR3 loop reads CASSYPGLALHEQYF. The CDR3 region has the DNA TGTGCCAGCAGCTACCCCGGGCTAGCTCTTCACGAGCAGTACTTC.

In this sample, this clone turned up a few times. V and J are TRBV2 and TRBJ1-2, with D tentatively TRBD1 (5 bases). CDR3 length equals 15 residues. Looked up from germline, CDR1 is SNHLY and CDR2 is FYNNEI. The V gene lost 5 bases and the J gene lost 4 bases, with 17 bases spanning the gap. CDR3 loop: CASSLGRDSPYGYTF. In DNA, the CDR3 is TGTGCCAGCAGTTTAGGCAGAGACAGCCCCTATGGCTACACCTTC.

This chain uses TRBV7-9 with TRBJ2-1; D possibly corresponds to TRBD2 (6 bases). The ends were cut back, 0 bases at V and 7 bases at J, with 13 bases in the middle. Germline V gene sequence: CDR1 SEHNR, CDR2 FQNEAQ (reference sequence). This CDR3 region has 15 residues. The CDR3 loop is CASSLARGGYNEQFF. Here the CDR3 DNA reads TGTGCCAGCAGCTTAGCTAGAGGAGGGTATAATGAGCAGTTCTTC.

The chain carries TRBV24-1 and TRBJ1-5, with no clear D. Germline V gene data show CDR1 as KGHDR and CDR2 as SFDVKD. V lost 5 bases and J lost 4, with 5 bases in between. The CDR3 is 12 residues long. Here the CDR3 reads CATSGGNQPQHF. The CDR3 DNA is TGTGCCACCAGTGGCGGGAATCAGCCCCAGCATTTT.

The chain uses TRBV5-1 and TRBJ2-2; tentative D call: TRBD1 (6 bases). The CDR3 is made up of 14 amino acids. V was trimmed by 5 bases and J by 1 base, leaving 9 bases between them. CDR1 is SGHRS, CDR2 YFSETQ, per germline. The CDR3 loop reads CASRKGVNTGELFF. CDR3 nucleotide sequence: TGCGCCAGCAGGAAGGGGGTGAACACCGGGGAGCTGTTTTTT.

J is TRBJ2-5 and V is TRBV4-3; D might be TRBD1 (6 bases). CDR3 length equals 17 residues. CDR1 and CDR2 (germline): LGHNA, YSLEER. V was shortened by 0 bases and J by 4 bases, with 18 bases between the two germline ends. As DNA, the CDR3 is TGCGCCAGCAGCCAAGACCCGGCAGGGGCGTCCGGAGAGACCCAGTACTTC. This codes for CASSQDPAGASGETQYF.

V is TRBV29-1 and J is TRBJ1-1, with 12 bases identical to TRBD1. V gave up 3 bases and J gave up 1 base; unmatched junction bases: 12. This CDR3 is 18 amino acids long. Germline V gene data show CDR1 as SQVTM and CDR2 as ANQGSEA. The CDR3: CSVDFTYGTGGPNTEAFF. In DNA form, the CDR3 reads TGCAGCGTTGATTTCACCTACGGGACAGGGGGCCCGAACACTGAAGCTTTCTTT.

The chain recombines TRBV5-6 with TRBJ1-2, with TRBD1 matching 7 bases. With 0 bases clipped from V and 0 bases from J, the junction kept 5 bases outside the gene matches. This CDR3 has 16 amino acids. The germline gives CDR1 SGHDT, CDR2 YYEEEE. The CDR3 sequence is CASSLESGTANYGYTF. For the CDR3, the DNA is TGTGCCAGCAGCTTGGAATCCGGGACAGCTAACTATGGCTACACCTTC. Complete variable domain (other parts from reference TRBV5-6 and TRBJ1-2): DAGVTQSPTHLIKTRGQQVTLRCSPKSGHDTVSWYQQALGQGPQFIFQYYEEEERQRGNFPDRFSGHQFPNYSSELNVNALLLGDSALYLCASSLESGTANYGYTFGSGTRLTVV.

The J gene is TRBJ2-3, the V gene TRBV6-6; D gene uncertain. Germline assignment: CDR1 MNHNY and CDR2 SVGAGI (reference sequence). V was cut by 5 bases and J by 6 bases, with 9 bases left in between. This CDR3 is 12 amino acids long. CDR3 sequence (DNA): TGTGCCAGCAGTCCGACCAGGGATACGCAGTATTTT. Protein product: CASSPTRDTQYF.

Only one count was recorded for this clone. The chain links TRBV12-3 or TRBV12-4 to TRBJ2-1, with 9 bases aligning to TRBD1. The CDR3 covers 13 residues. V lost 6 bases to trimming and J lost 5 bases; unmatched junction nucleotides: 2. CDR3 loop: CASSRTGDNEQFF. Here the CDR3 DNA reads TGTGCCAGCAGCCGGACAGGGGACAATGAGCAGTTCTTC.